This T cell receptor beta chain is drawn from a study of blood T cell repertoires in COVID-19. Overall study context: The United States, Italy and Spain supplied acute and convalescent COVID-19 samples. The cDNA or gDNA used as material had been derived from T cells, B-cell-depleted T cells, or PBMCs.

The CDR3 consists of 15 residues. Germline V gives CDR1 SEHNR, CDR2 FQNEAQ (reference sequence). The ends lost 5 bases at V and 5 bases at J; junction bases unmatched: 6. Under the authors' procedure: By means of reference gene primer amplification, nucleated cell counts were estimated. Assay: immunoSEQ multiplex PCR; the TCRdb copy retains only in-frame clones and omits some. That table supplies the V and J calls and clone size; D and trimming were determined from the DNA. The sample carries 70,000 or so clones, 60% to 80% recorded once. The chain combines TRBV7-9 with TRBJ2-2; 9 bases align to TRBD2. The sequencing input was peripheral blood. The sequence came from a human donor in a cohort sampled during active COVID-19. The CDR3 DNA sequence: TGTGCCAGCAGCGGTAGCGGGAGCATTACCGGGGAGCTGTTTTTT. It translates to CASSGSGSITGELFF.